This entry is about one T cell receptor (beta chain). This table comes from immunoSEQ multiplex PCR, and its TCRdb copy is limited to in-frame clones, with some not included. The data contain around 170,000 clones, about 83% of them singletons. The sample comes from a study of blood T cell repertoires in COVID-19. Study information: T cells, B-cell-depleted T cells, or PBMCs provided the cDNA or gDNA that served as material.

Looked up from germline, CDR1 is SGHTA and CDR2 is FQGTGA. V gave up 4 bases and J gave up 2 bases; unmatched junction bases: 3. CDR3 length: 14 residues. The clonotype comes from a woman aged 25 to 45 who had recovered from COVID-19. The chain carries TRBV7-3 and TRBJ2-3, with TRBD1 identical over 7 bases. The sequencing sample was made of PBMCs or T cells enriched from blood (not recorded which). The CDR3, as DNA: TGTGCCAGCAGCTCACAGGGGACCACAGATACGCAGTATTTT. Residues: CASSSQGTTDTQYF.